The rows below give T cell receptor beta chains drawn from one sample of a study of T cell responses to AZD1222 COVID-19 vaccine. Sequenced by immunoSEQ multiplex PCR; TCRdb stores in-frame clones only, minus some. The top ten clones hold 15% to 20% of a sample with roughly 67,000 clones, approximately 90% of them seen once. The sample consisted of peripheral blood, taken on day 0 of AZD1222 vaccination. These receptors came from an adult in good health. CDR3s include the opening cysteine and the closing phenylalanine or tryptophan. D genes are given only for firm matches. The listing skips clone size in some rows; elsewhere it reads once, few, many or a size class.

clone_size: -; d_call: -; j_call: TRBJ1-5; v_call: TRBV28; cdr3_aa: CASSSRTGFNQPQHF; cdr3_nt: TGTGCCAGCAGTTCCCGTACAGGTTTCAATCAGCCCCAGCATTTT
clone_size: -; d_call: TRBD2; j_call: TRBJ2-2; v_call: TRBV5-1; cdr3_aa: CASSKRGANTGELFF; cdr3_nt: TGCGCCAGCAGCAAGCGGGGGGCTAACACCGGGGAGCTGTTTTTT
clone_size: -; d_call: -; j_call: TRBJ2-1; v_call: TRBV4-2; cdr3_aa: CASSQLGSYNEQFF; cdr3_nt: TGTGCCAGCAGCCAATTAGGGTCCTACAATGAGCAGTTCTTC
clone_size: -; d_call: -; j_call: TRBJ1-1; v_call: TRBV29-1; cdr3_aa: CSGLNTEAFF; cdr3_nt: TGCAGCGGCCTGAACACTGAAGCTTTCTTT
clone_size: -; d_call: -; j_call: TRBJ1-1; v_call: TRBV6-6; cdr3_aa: CASSYRAGARTEAFF; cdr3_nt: TGTGCCAGCAGTTATAGGGCAGGAGCGCGCACTGAAGCTTTCTTT
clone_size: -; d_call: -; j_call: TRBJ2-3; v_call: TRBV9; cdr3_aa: CASSVEYRLTDTQYF; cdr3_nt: TGTGCCAGCAGCGTAGAGTACAGACTCACAGATACGCAGTATTTT
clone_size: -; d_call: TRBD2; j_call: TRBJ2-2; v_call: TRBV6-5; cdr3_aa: CASLLAGGGYGELFF; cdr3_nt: TGTGCCAGCCTGTTAGCGGGAGGCGGATACGGGGAGCTGTTTTTT
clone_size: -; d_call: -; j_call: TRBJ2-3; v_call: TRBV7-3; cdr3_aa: CASSLLASSTDTQYF; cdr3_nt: TGTGCCAGCAGCTTATTGGCCTCAAGCACAGATACGCAGTATTTT
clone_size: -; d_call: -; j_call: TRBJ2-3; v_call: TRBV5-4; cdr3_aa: CASSLAGGGFSTDTQYF; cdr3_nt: TGTGCCAGCAGCTTGGCCGGCGGTGGATTTAGCACAGATACGCAGTATTTT
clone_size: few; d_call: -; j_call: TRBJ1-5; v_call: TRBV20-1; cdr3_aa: CSASFGADQPQHF; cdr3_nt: TGCAGTGCTAGTTTTGGTGCGGATCAGCCCCAGCATTTT
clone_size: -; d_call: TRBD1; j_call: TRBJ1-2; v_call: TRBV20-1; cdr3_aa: CSARQGAGYTF; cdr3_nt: TGCAGTGCTAGACAGGGGGCAGGCTACACCTTC
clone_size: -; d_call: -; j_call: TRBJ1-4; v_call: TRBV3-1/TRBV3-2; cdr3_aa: CASSQRSRTNEKLFF; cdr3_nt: TGTGCCAGCAGCCAAAGGTCCAGGACGAATGAAAAACTGTTTTTT
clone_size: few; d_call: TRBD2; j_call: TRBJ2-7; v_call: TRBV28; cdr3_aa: CASSFSSGEAYEQYF; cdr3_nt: TGTGCCAGCAGTTTCTCAAGCGGGGAAGCCTACGAGCAGTACTTC
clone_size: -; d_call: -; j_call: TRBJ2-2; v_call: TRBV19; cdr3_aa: CASSPTGDTGELFF; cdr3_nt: TGTGCCAGTAGTCCCACAGGAGACACCGGGGAGCTGTTTTTT
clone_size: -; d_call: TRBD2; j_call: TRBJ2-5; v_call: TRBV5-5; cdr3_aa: CASSLSGGPETQYF; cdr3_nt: TGTGCCAGCAGCCTGAGCGGGGGTCCAGAGACCCAGTACTTC
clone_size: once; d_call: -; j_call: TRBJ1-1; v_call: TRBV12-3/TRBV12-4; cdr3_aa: CASSLFGAVEAFF; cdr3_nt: TGTGCCAGCAGTTTGTTCGGGGCGGTTGAAGCTTTCTTT
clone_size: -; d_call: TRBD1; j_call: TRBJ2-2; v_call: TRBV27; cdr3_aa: CASSFWGSGGDTGELFF; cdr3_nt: TGTGCCAGCAGTTTCTGGGGGTCAGGGGGTGACACCGGGGAGCTGTTTTTT
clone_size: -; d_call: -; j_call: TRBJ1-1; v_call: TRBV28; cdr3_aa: CASSPVPQTVGGEAFF; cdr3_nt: TGTGCCAGCAGTCCCGTTCCCCAGACAGTGGGGGGAGAAGCTTTCTTT
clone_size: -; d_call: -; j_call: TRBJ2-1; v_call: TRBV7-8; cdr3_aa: CASTLVRNNEQFF; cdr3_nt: TGTGCCAGCACTTTAGTACGGAACAATGAGCAGTTCTTC
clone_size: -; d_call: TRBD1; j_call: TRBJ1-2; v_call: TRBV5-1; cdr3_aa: CASSWRQGDGYTF; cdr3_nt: TGCGCCAGCAGCTGGCGACAGGGAGATGGCTACACCTTC
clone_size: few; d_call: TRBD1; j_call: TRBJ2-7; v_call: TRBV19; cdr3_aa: CASSTRSGGDEQYF; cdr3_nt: TGTGCCAGTAGTACCCGATCAGGGGGCGACGAGCAGTACTTC
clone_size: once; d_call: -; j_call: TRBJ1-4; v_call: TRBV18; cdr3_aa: CASSPQKEKLFF; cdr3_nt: TGTGCCAGCTCACCCCAGAAGGAAAAACTGTTTTTT
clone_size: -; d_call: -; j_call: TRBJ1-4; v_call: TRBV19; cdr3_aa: CASSTDGATNEKLFF; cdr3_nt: TGTGCCAGTAGTACGGACGGAGCAACTAATGAAAAACTGTTTTTT
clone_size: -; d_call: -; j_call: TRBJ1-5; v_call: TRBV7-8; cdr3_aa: CASSLGELHSNQPQHF; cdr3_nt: TGTGCCAGCAGCTTGGGGGAGTTGCATAGCAATCAGCCCCAGCATTTT
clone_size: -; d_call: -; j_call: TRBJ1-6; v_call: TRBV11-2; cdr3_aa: CASSLGEIESPLHF; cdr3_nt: TGTGCCAGCAGCTTAGGGGAGATCGAGTCACCCCTCCACTTT
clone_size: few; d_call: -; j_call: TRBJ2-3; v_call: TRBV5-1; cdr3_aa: CASSVQGFTDTQYF; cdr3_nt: TGCGCCAGCAGCGTCCAGGGGTTTACAGATACGCAGTATTTT
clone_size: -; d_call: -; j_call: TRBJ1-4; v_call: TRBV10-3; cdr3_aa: CAISESGQGVNEKLFF; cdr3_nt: TGTGCCATCAGTGAGTCTGGGCAGGGAGTAAATGAAAAACTGTTTTTT
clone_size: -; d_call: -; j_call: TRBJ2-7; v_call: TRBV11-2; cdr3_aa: CASSISYEQYF; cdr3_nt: TGTGCCAGCAGCATCTCCTACGAGCAGTACTTC
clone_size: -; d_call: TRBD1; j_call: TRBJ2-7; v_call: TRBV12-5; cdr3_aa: CASGLFSGTGYPYEQYF; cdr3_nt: TGTGCTAGTGGTTTGTTTTCCGGGACAGGGTATCCCTACGAGCAGTACTTC
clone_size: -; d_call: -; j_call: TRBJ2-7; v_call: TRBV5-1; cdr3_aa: CASSPAISSYEQYF; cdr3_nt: TGCGCCAGCAGCCCCGCGATCAGCTCCTACGAGCAGTACTTC
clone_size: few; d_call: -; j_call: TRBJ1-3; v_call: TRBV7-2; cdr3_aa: CASSLAPGAGNTIYF; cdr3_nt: TGTGCCAGCAGCTTAGCGCCGGGGGCTGGAAACACCATATATTTT